This T cell receptor (beta chain) is drawn from a study of blood T cell repertoires in COVID-19 (dated by TCRdb to 2018 to 2021). Study-level background: The collaborator samples originated in the United States, Italy and Spain and spanned the acute and convalescent phases of COVID-19. The material from the prospective study consisted of cDNA or gDNA derived from T cells, B-cell-depleted T cells, or PBMCs. Subjects who had been exposed to COVID-19, were actively infected with it, or had recovered from it provided the deeply sampled blood TCRbeta repertoires that made up the dataset. The repertoires were released in a freely available public database meant as a resource for research on the immune response to SARS-CoV-2. Samples came from the ongoing ImmuneRACE study (first 160 participants) plus 1,254 subjects from 6 global collaborators. Nearly every sample came with metadata listing a de-identified subject ID, COVID-19 status, age in years and sex. HLA class I and class II types, where available, came from metadata supplied by the sample provider rather than from assay-based typing.

TCRbeta CDR3 regions were amplified from genomic DNA using the immunoSEQ Assay, a bias-controlled multiplex PCR. The original methods were these. Nucleated cell counts per sample were estimated from amplification of reference gene primers within the assay. To quantify the absolute abundance of each unique TCRbeta CDR3 rearrangement, sequence reads were collapsed and filtered. For each sample, productive Simpson clonality was calculated as the square root of Simpson's diversity index over productive rearrangements. Sourced from immuneACCESS, this table was stored by TCRdb with only in-frame sequences that have V and J called. A share of the clones is absent; for the studies checked, an unresolved V gene accounts for under half, and the remainder has no known explanation. V, J and clone size were drawn from that table, and D and trimming were deduced from the DNA. The sample table lists roughly 90,000 clones, 86% of them with a count of one. The top ten clonotypes cover roughly 25% of the sample.

Broader findings and caveats from the paper: How much clinical and demographic metadata was included differed by source and by participant, and the metadata was provided uncurated.

Turning to this clone: It has no known antigen specificity. No per-base quality is available; no much larger clone lies one base away.

Counted from cysteine to phenylalanine, this CDR3 has 15 amino acids. The DNA shown is the 45-base CDR3, in frame from base 1. In the germline V gene (reference sequence), CDR1 corresponds to SGHNT and CDR2 to YYREEE. V loses 4 bases at its end and J loses 4 bases; junction bases beyond the gene matches: 6. Each collaborating institution followed its own protocols to collect whole blood in K2EDTA tubes. For TCRbeta analysis, collaborators shipped samples as frozen whole blood, isolated PBMCs, or DNA extracted from either of those sample types. Material for sequencing was peripheral blood. The sequence links TRBV5-4 to TRBJ2-1, with 9 junctional bases fitting TRBD1. This clonotype was sampled from a human donor in a cohort sampled during active COVID-19. The DNA sequence reads TGTGCCAGCAGCCCGGGACAGGGAAATTACAATGAGCAGTTCTTC. Its amino acids are CASSPGQGNYNEQFF.